A selection of T cell receptor beta chains follows, all from one sample in a study of monozygotic twins with inflammatory bowel disease. Using the 5' RACE reads, TCRdb records one entry per CDR3 protein without DNA. This sample's clone table lists fewer than 400,000 distinct CDR3 sequences. Sequencing was performed on blood. The receptors were sampled from a human donor with ulcerative colitis or Crohn's disease, or a healthy co-twin of an affected twin (not recorded which). Each CDR3 is given with its conserved first and last residue.

J,V,length,CDR3
TRBJ1-2,TRBV4-3,15,CASSQVDRGGYGYTF
TRBJ2-7,TRBV6-6,14,CASSYDAGGPLPYF
TRBJ2-1,TRBV29-1,17,CSVEDRRTSGFVDEQFF
TRBJ1-4,TRBV6-1,14,CASRRGLTNEKLFF
TRBJ2-3,TRBV12-3/TRBV12-4,12,CANNLMTGTQYF
TRBJ2-7,TRBV12-3/TRBV12-4,14,CASSLAGATYEQYF
TRBJ2-7,TRBV6-1,14,CASINRDRGYEQYF
TRBJ2-2,TRBV12-3/TRBV12-4,13,CASSPPAAGELFF
TRBJ2-5,TRBV18,16,CASSPGTGEIQETQYF
TRBJ2-7,TRBV7-2,15,CASSLRVVGFYEQYF
TRBJ2-3,TRBV20-1,14,CSARLPWVGGPEYF
TRBJ2-1,TRBV6-2/TRBV6-3,15,CASSLLAGTFNEQFF
TRBJ2-1,TRBV7-9,16,CASSPGTSGIYNEQFF
TRBJ1-5,TRBV2,12,CASSRITQPQHF
TRBJ2-3,TRBV5-8,13,CASSLYGVDTQYF
TRBJ1-5,TRBV28,14,CASRPGTVNQPQHF
TRBJ1-2,TRBV10-2,14,CASSETGSRYGYTF
TRBJ2-5,TRBV5-4,13,CASSYTGQETQYF
TRBJ1-2,TRBV6-1,15,CASNPDSSNNYGYTF